The 27 T cell receptor beta chains given below trace back to one sample, sequenced in a study of blood T cell repertoires in COVID-19. Profiled with immunoSEQ multiplex PCR; TCRdb holds only in-frame clones, not every one. This sample has 250,000 or so clones, with roughly 88% found just once. Sequencing was carried out using peripheral blood. The origin of the receptors is a man between 40 and 49 years old who had recovered from COVID-19.

This clone was picked up a small number of times. At one end the junction does not follow the germline gene, possibly because of a read error. The J gene is TRBJ1-2, the V gene TRBV4-1, with D unresolved. Germline V gives CDR1 MGHRA, CDR2 YSYEKL. The CDR3 covers 13 residues. The CDR3 DNA follows: TGCGCCAGCAGCCAAACTATGAAGCCGACGCTGCGCTTC. It yields the protein CASSQTMKPTLRF.

The chain uses TRBV21-1 and TRBJ1-5; the table's D call, TRBD1, has no DNA check behind it. TRBV21-1 is termed a pseudogene. There are 14 residues in the CDR3. The CDR3 DNA reads as TGTGCCAGCAGCAGAACCAGGGGGGATCAGCCCCAGCATTTT. Translation gives CASSRTRGDQPQHF.

This sequence joins TRBV12-3 or TRBV12-4 and TRBJ1-2; 7 bases map to TRBD1. V dropped 6 bases and J dropped 3; count of bases not matched to a gene: 4. The CDR3 totals 13 residues. DNA for the CDR3: TGTGCCAGCAGAGGGGACAGCTACTATGGCTACACCTTC. Encoded protein: CASRGDSYYGYTF.

There are a few counts of this clone. The chain combines TRBV11-2 with TRBJ2-3; TRBD2 matches 10 bases. Germline-derived CDR1 and CDR2 are SGHAT and FQNNGV. The ends lost 2 bases at V and 4 bases at J; junction bases unmatched: 6. This CDR3 has 16 amino acids. This CDR3 reads CASSLRASGGADTQYF. CDR3 DNA sequence: TGTGCCAGCAGCTTACGGGCTAGCGGGGGAGCAGATACGCAGTATTTT. Based on the CDR3 plus reference TRBV11-2 and TRBJ2-3, the full variable domain is EAGVAQSPRYKIIEKRQSVAFWCNPISGHATLYWYQQILGQGPKLLIQFQNNGVVDDSQLPKDRFSAERLKGVDSTLKIQPAKLEDSAVYLCASSLRASGGADTQYFGPGTRLTVL.

V is TRBV11-2 and J is TRBJ2-3, with D possibly being TRBD2 (7 bases). Germline loops: CDR1 SGHAT, CDR2 FQNNGV. CDR3 length: 14 amino acids. Trimming cost V 5 bases and J 4 bases, with 13 bases left between them. The CDR3 DNA reads as TGTGCCAGCAGCGGCCCGGGGGGCGCAGATACGCAGTATTTT. Amino acids: CASSGPGGADTQYF. The complete variable domain, with remaining parts taken from reference TRBV11-2 and TRBJ2-3, reads EAGVAQSPRYKIIEKRQSVAFWCNPISGHATLYWYQQILGQGPKLLIQFQNNGVVDDSQLPKDRFSAERLKGVDSTLKIQPAKLEDSAVYLCASSGPGGADTQYFGPGTRLTVL.

The chain recombines TRBV7-9 with TRBJ1-2; 8 positions match TRBD1. Losses at the gene ends were 5 bases for V and 4 bases for J; bases not matched to a gene: 9. The germline CDR1 and CDR2 sequences are SEHNR and FQNEAQ (reference sequence). The CDR3 is made up of 15 amino acids. The CDR3 DNA reads TGTGCCAGCAGCCAAACCGACAGGGGCGCCTATGGCTACACCTTC. This encodes CASSQTDRGAYGYTF.

The chain recombines TRBV9 with TRBJ2-7; 11 nucleotides match TRBD1. The CDR3 consists of 15 residues. The junction had 3 bases not matched to a gene; V was cut back by 4 bases and J by 0 bases. CDR1 SGDLS and CDR2 YYNGEE come from the germline V gene. The CDR3 here is CASSSDRGPSYEQYF. CDR3 sequence (DNA): TGTGCCAGCAGCTCGGACAGGGGGCCCTCCTACGAGCAGTACTTC.

The CDR3 protein is CASSPRLARGEQFF. In nucleotides, the CDR3 is TGTGCCAGCAGCCCAAGACTAGCGCGCGGGGAGCAGTTCTTC. The rearrangement joins TRBV7-2 to TRBJ2-1; 8 bases map to TRBD2. Germline V gene sequence: CDR1 SGHTA, CDR2 FQGNSA. With V trimmed by 5 bases and J by 10 bases, 10 bases remained unmatched. CDR3 length: 14 amino acids.

V and J are TRBV7-2 and TRBJ2-7, with 16 bases matching TRBD2. The CDR3 extends over 17 amino acids. The V segment lost 0 bases and the J segment 4 bases; nucleotides outside the gene matches: 3. Germline V gene sequence: CDR1 SGHTA, CDR2 FQGNSA. The CDR3 spells CASSLAGTSGGAYEQYF. As DNA, the CDR3 is TGTGCCAGCAGCTTAGCCGGGACTAGCGGGGGGGCTTACGAGCAGTACTTC.

This chain joins TRBV5-4 and TRBJ2-5; 11 nucleotides agree with TRBD2. The CDR3 consists of 17 residues. Per germline, CDR1 SGHNT and CDR2 YYREEE (reference sequence). J was trimmed by 5 bases and V by 0 bases; bases with no gene match: 9. The chain's CDR3 is CASSLELAGALQETQYF. CDR3 coding DNA: TGTGCCAGCAGCTTGGAACTAGCGGGAGCCCTCCAGGAGACCCAGTACTTC.

The chain employs TRBV6-5 and TRBJ1-4; D uncertain. The CDR3 loop spans 15 amino acids. Trimming removed 0 bases from V and 7 bases from J, with 12 bases in between. The germline V gene has CDR1 MNHEY and CDR2 SVGAGI. The CDR3 DNA reads as TGTGCCAGCAGTTACTCGGGAGGGTTTGGTGAAAAACTGTTTTTT. This codes for CASSYSGGFGEKLFF.

The CDR3 spells CASRAPEQGSAGELFF. CDR3 bases: TGCGCCAGCAGGGCCCCCGAGCAGGGAAGTGCCGGGGAGCTGTTTTTT. The genes are TRBV4-1 and TRBJ2-2; D possibly corresponds to TRBD1 (5 bases). Trimming cost V 6 bases and J 6 bases, with 20 bases left between them. The germline V gene has CDR1 MGHRA and CDR2 YSYEKL. There are 16 residues in the CDR3.

The rearrangement uses TRBV30 and TRBJ1-5; 7 nucleotides align to TRBD1. The CDR3 is 15 residues long. V was pared by 2 bases and J by 2 bases, with 6 bases of the junction left unmatched. CDR1 and CDR2 (germline): GTSNPN, SVGIG (reference sequence). Here the CDR3 reads CAWSTGVGGNQPQHF. CDR3 nucleotides: TGTGCCTGGAGTACAGGGGTAGGGGGCAATCAGCCCCAGCATTTT.

This clone was seen a handful of times. The chain joins TRBV5-1 to TRBJ1-1; 7 nucleotides agree with TRBD1. Losses at the gene ends were 1 base for V and 6 bases for J; bases not matched to a gene: 6. Germline V CDR1 and CDR2: SGHRS, YFSETQ. This CDR3 has 14 amino acids. CDR3 nucleotide sequence: TGCGCCAGCAGCTTGACAGGGGATGGGGCTGAAGCTTTCTTT. Translation gives CASSLTGDGAEAFF.

The chain joins TRBV4-3 to TRBJ1-3, with 7 bases aligning to TRBD1. V trimming: 2 bases; J trimming: 2 bases; junction bases outside the gene matches: 3. Germline loops: CDR1 LGHNA, CDR2 YSLEER. CDR3 size: 15 residues. As DNA, the CDR3 is TGCGCCAGCAGCCAACTCGACAGGGCTGGAAACACCATATATTTT. Its protein is CASSQLDRAGNTIYF.

CDR3 DNA sequence: TGTGCCAGCAGTCAAAGCGGGAGCTCAGATACGCAGTATTTT. Its translation is CASSQSGSSDTQYF. The rearrangement links TRBV6-6 to TRBJ2-3; 8 bases fit TRBD2. This CDR3 is 14 amino acids long. Trimming at V came to 5 bases and at J to 4 bases, leaving 5 bases not matched to a gene. From germline, CDR1 is MNHNY and CDR2 SVGAGI (reference sequence).

The chain has TRBV29-1 and TRBJ2-7, with D perhaps TRBD1 (6 bases). V lost 4 bases and J lost 4, with 8 bases in between. CDR1 is SQVTM and CDR2 is ANQGSEA in the germline V gene. This CDR3 is 11 amino acids long. The CDR3 protein is CSVAGTYEQYF. CDR3 nucleotide sequence: TGCAGCGTTGCGGGGACATACGAGCAGTACTTC.

V and J are TRBV7-2 and TRBJ2-7; 8 nucleotides match TRBD1. V trimming: 3 bases; J trimming: 5 bases; junction bases outside the gene matches: 12. Per germline, CDR1 SGHTA and CDR2 FQGNSA. The CDR3 is 16 residues long. CDR3 residues: CASSFEPTGAFDEQYF. In DNA form, the CDR3 reads TGTGCCAGCAGCTTTGAACCGACAGGGGCTTTCGACGAGCAGTACTTC.

This chain uses TRBV10-3 with TRBJ1-5; TRBD1 agrees at 10 bases. CDR1 is ENHRY and CDR2 is SYGVKD in the germline V gene. J was trimmed by 5 bases and V by 10 bases; bases with no gene match: 5. The CDR3 is 13 amino acids. The CDR3 nucleotides read TGTGCCACCTCCGGGACAGGGGATCAGCCCCAGCATTTT. This translates into CATSGTGDQPQHF.

Judged by abundance, this clone is medium-sized. V usage is TRBV6-5 and J usage is TRBJ1-4, with TRBD1 as a possible D gene (6 bases). Germline loops: CDR1 MNHEY, CDR2 SVGAGI. The CDR3 has 14 amino acids. V lost 7 bases and J lost 11, with 20 bases in between. CDR3 coding DNA: TGTGCCAGCACAGACAGGCCGGGGATTTCGAAACTGTTTTTT. Translating it yields CASTDRPGISKLFF.

The chain has TRBV5-1 and TRBJ1-4; tentatively, D is TRBD1 (5 bases). Trimming shortened V by 3 bases and J by 8 bases, and 11 bases separated the two germline ends. The length of the CDR3 is 13 residues. The V gene's germline CDR1 is SGHRS and CDR2 YFSETQ. The CDR3 loop is CASSWGLLEKLFF. In DNA, the CDR3 is TGCGCCAGCAGCTGGGGCCTCCTCGAAAAACTGTTTTTT. Looking up the rest from reference TRBV5-1 and TRBJ1-4 gives the full variable domain: KAGVTQTPRYLIKTRGQQVTLSCSPISGHRSVSWYQQTPGQGLQFLFEYFSETQRNKGNFPGRFSGRQFSNSRSEMNVSTLELGDSALYLCASSWGLLEKLFFGSGTQLSVL.

V and J are TRBV18 and TRBJ1-2; no definite D call. The V and J ends lost 3 bases and 4 bases respectively, with 15 bases between them. There are 15 residues in the CDR3. Germline V lookup: CDR1 KGHSH, CDR2 LQKENI. In nucleotides, the CDR3 is TGTGCCAGCTCACCCTCTGCCCAGGAATTCTATGGCTACACCTTC. This sequence encodes CASSPSAQEFYGYTF.

The chain joins TRBV7-9 to TRBJ1-2; D is possibly TRBD1 (5 bases). Germline V gene lookup returns CDR1 SEHNR and CDR2 FQNEAQ (reference sequence). The ends were cut back, 4 bases at V and 6 bases at J, with 12 bases in the middle. The CDR3 contains 13 residues. CDR3 DNA sequence: TGTGCCAGCAGCTCGGCCGCAGGGAATGGCTACACCTTC. Translated, it gives CASSSAAGNGYTF.

The chain combines TRBV19 with TRBJ2-3; TRBD1 is a possible D gene (5 bases). Between the trimmed V and J ends, which lost 8 bases and 6 bases, there was a span of 12 bases. This CDR3 has 12 residues. Germline V gene lookup returns CDR1 LNHDA and CDR2 SQIVND (reference sequence). The CDR3 DNA sequence: TGTGCCAGTGGATTCAGGGTTGATACGCAGTATTTT. Residues: CASGFRVDTQYF.

This chain connects TRBV6-5 to TRBJ2-2; 9 bases match TRBD2. J lost 6 bases, V lost 1 base, and 6 bases had no gene match. CDR3 length: 16 amino acids. The germline V gene encodes CDR1 MNHEY and CDR2 SVGAGI. This chain's CDR3 is CASSYLFRGRAGELFF. DNA of the CDR3: TGTGCCAGCAGTTACTTATTCCGCGGGAGGGCCGGGGAGCTGTTTTTT.

The chain joins TRBV6-2 or TRBV6-3 to TRBJ1-2, with a weak D call TRBD1 (6 bases). With 4 bases removed from V and 5 bases from J, the gap between germline ends came to 8 bases. This CDR3 has 12 residues. The V gene's germline CDR1 is MNHEY and CDR2 SVGEGT. CDR3 in amino acids: CASSFTGYGYTF. In nucleotides, the CDR3 is TGTGCCAGCAGTTTCACAGGGTATGGCTACACCTTC.

V usage is TRBV5-5 and J usage is TRBJ2-5; 7 bases are shared with TRBD1. The CDR3 has 15 residues. In germline, CDR1 is SGHKS, CDR2 YYEKEE (reference sequence). Unmatched junction bases numbered 7, after V lost 4 bases and J lost 1 base. CDR3 nucleotides: TGTGCCAGCAGCACGACAGGGTTGCGCCAAGAGACCCAGTACTTC. Protein sequence: CASSTTGLRQETQYF.